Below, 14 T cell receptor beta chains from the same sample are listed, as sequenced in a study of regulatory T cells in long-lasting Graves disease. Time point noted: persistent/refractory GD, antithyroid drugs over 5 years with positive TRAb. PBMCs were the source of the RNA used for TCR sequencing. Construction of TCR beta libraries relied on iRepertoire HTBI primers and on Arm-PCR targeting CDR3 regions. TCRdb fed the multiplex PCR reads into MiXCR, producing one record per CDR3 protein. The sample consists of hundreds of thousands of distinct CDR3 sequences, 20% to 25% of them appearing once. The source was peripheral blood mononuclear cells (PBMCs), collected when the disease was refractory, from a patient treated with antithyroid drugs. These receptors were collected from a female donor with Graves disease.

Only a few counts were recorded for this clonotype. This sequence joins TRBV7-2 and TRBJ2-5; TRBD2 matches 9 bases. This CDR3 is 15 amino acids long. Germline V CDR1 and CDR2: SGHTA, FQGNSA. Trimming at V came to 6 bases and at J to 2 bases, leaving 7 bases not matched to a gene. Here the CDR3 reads CASRDSGRPQETQYF. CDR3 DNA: TGTGCCAGCAGGGATAGCGGGAGACCACAAGAGACCCAGTACTTC.

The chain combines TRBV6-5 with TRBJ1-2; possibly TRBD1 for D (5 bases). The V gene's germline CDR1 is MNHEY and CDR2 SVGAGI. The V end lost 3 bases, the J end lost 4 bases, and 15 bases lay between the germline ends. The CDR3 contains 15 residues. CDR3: CASSYLRGSTYGYTF. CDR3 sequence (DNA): TGTGCCAGCAGTTATCTTCGGGGGTCCACCTATGGCTACACCTTC.

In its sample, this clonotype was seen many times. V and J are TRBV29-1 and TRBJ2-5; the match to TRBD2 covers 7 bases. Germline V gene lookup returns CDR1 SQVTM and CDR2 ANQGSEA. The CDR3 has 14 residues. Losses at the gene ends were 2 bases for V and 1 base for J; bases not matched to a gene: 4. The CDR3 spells CSVEPQRGQETQYF. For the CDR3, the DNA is TGCAGCGTTGAACCCCAGCGGGGCCAAGAGACCCAGTACTTC.

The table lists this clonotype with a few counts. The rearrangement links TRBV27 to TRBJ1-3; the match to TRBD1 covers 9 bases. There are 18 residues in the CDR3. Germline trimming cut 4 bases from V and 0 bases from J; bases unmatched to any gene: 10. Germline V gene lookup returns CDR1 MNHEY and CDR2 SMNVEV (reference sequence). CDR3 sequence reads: CASSSLSGTGSSGNTIYF. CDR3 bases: TGTGCCAGCAGTTCCCTTTCCGGGACAGGGTCCTCTGGAAACACCATATATTTT.

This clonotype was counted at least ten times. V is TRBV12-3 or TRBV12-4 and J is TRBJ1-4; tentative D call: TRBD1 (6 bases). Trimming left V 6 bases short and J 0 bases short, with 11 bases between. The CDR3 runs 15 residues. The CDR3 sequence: CASRNSGATNEKLFF. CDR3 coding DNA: TGTGCCAGCAGAAACTCAGGGGCAACTAATGAAAAACTGTTTTTT.

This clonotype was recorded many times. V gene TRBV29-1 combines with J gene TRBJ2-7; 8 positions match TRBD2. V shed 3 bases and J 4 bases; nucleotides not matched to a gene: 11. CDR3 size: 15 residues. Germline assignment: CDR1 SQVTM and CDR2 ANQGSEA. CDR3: CSVESSRRGDYEQYF. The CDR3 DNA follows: TGCAGCGTTGAGTCGTCCCGGCGGGGGGATTACGAGCAGTACTTC.

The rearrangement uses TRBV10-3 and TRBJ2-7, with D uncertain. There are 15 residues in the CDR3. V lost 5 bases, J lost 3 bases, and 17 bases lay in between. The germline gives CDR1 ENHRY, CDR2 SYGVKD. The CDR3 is CAISLVPRSDYEQYF. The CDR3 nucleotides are TGTGCCATCAGTTTAGTCCCTCGTTCAGACTACGAGCAGTACTTC.

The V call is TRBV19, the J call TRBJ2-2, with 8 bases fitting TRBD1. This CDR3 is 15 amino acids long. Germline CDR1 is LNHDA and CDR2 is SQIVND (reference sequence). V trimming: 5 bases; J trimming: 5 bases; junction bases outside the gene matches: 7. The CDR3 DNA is TGTGCCAGTAGTCCACAGGGGGGTTCGACCGGGGAGCTGTTTTTT. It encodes CASSPQGGSTGELFF.

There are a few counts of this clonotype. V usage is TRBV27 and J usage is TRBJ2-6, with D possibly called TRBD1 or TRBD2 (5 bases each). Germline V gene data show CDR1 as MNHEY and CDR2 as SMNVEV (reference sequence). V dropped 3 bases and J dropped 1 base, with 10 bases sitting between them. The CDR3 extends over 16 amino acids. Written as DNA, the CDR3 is TGTGCCAGCAGTTTTGTGGGGGTGTCTGGGGCCAACGTCCTGACTTTC. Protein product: CASSFVGVSGANVLTF.

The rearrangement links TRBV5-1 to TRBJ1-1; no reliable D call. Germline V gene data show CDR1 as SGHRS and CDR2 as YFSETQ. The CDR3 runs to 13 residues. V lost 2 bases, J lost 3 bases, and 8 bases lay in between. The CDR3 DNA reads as TGCGCCAGCAGCTTAGGCAGATACACTGAAGCTTTCTTT. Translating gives CASSLGRYTEAFF.

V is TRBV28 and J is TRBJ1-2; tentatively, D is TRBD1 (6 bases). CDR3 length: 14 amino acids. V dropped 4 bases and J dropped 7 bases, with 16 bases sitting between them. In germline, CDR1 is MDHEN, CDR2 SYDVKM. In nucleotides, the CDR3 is TGTGCCAGCAGTTCTCGGGGGCCTCGAGGTGGCTACACCTTC. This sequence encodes CASSSRGPRGGYTF.

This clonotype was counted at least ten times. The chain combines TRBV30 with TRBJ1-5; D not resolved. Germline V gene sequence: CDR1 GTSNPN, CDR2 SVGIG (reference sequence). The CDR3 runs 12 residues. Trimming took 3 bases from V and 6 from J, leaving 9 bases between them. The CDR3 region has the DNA TGTGCCTGGAGCGGCGGGCTTCAGCCCCAGCATTTT. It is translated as CAWSGGLQPQHF.

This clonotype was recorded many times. CDR3 in amino acids: CASSLAWRGEQYF. The CDR3, as DNA: TGTGCCAGCAGCTTAGCGTGGCGGGGCGAGCAGTACTTC. The rearrangement uses TRBV7-2 and TRBJ2-7; possible D gene TRBD2, 6 bases. This CDR3 is built from 13 residues. The V gene lost 0 bases and the J gene lost 6 bases, with 9 bases spanning the gap. Germline-derived CDR1 and CDR2 are SGHTA and FQGNSA.

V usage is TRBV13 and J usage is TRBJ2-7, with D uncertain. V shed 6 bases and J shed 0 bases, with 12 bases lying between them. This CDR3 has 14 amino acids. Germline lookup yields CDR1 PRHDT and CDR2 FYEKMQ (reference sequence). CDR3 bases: TGTGCCAGCAGTTACCAGACAAACTCCTACGAGCAGTACTTC. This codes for CASSYQTNSYEQYF.